One sample yielded the 5 T cell receptor beta chains listed below, sequenced in a study of OX40 agonist ivuxolimab in advanced cancers. Sequenced by immunoSEQ multiplex PCR; TCRdb stores in-frame clones only, minus some. The table records 65,000 to 90,000 clones, 91% of them present only once. The sequencing here drew on CD4+ or CD8+ T cells sorted from blood, taken in a trial of the OX40 agonist ivuxolimab. Source of these receptors: an adult with an advanced solid tumor such as melanoma, head and neck, liver or kidney cancer.

The rearrangement links TRBV28 to TRBJ1-2; TRBD1 matches 8 bases. V lost 5 bases to trimming and J lost 6 bases; unmatched junction nucleotides: 14. Germline V gene data show CDR1 as MDHEN and CDR2 as SYDVKM. This CDR3 is 16 amino acids long. CDR3 loop: CASSAPRQGMLDGYTF. CDR3 nucleotide sequence: TGTGCCAGCAGTGCACCCCGACAGGGGATGCTGGATGGCTACACCTTC.

The chain employs TRBV7-9 and TRBJ1-1, with TRBD1 identical over 8 bases. In germline, CDR1 is SEHNR, CDR2 FQNEAQ (reference sequence). CDR3 length equals 14 residues. V lost 1 base and J lost 5; bases outside the gene matches: 3. The CDR3 sequence is CASSLGNRGTEAFF. In nucleotides, the CDR3 is TGTGCCAGCAGCTTAGGGAACAGGGGGACTGAAGCTTTCTTT. Using reference TRBV7-9 and TRBJ1-1 for the parts outside the CDR3, the full variable domain is DTGVSQNPRHKITKRGQNVTFRCDPISEHNRLYWYRQTLGQGPEFLTYFQNEAQLEKSRLLSDRFSAERPKGSFSTLEIQRTEQGDSAMYLCASSLGNRGTEAFFGQGTRLTVV.

The rearrangement joins TRBV5-5 to TRBJ2-7; 7 nucleotides match TRBD1. The germline gives CDR1 SGHKS, CDR2 YYEKEE (reference sequence). Trimming cost V 3 bases and J 5 bases; bases outside gene matches: 17. The CDR3 runs to 17 residues. The CDR3 protein is CASSSPASRGIRDEQYV. The CDR3 bases are TGTGCCAGCAGCTCCCCAGCCTCCAGGGGGATTCGCGACGAGCAGTACGTC.

V gene TRBV7-9 combines with J gene TRBJ2-1; D is unresolved. The V gene lost 3 bases and the J gene lost 10 bases, with 10 bases spanning the gap. The CDR3 loop spans 12 amino acids. Germline loops: CDR1 SEHNR, CDR2 FQNEAQ (reference sequence). The CDR3 DNA sequence: TGTGCCAGCAGCTTCTACTTTGAGGAGCAGTTCTTC. Encoded protein: CASSFYFEEQFF.

This chain joins TRBV5-1 and TRBJ2-7, with 9 bases fitting TRBD1. The ends lost 4 bases at V and 3 bases at J; junction bases unmatched: 11. Looked up from germline, CDR1 is SGHRS and CDR2 is YFSETQ. The CDR3 is 16 residues long. For the CDR3, the DNA is TGCGCCAGCAGCCCCTACGGAGGACAGGGGATCTACGAGCAGTACTTC. It specifies CASSPYGGQGIYEQYF.